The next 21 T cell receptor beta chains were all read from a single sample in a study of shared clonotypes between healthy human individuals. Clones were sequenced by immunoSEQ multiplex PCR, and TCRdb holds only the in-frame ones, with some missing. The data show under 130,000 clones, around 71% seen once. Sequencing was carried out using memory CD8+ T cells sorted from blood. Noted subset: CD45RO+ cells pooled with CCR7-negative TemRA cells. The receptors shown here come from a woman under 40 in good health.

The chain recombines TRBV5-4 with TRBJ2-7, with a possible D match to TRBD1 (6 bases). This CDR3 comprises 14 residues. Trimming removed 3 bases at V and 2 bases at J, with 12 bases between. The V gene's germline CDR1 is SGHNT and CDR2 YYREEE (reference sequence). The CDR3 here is CASSWQGPAYEQYF. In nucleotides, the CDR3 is TGTGCCAGCAGCTGGCAGGGGCCGGCCTACGAGCAGTACTTC.

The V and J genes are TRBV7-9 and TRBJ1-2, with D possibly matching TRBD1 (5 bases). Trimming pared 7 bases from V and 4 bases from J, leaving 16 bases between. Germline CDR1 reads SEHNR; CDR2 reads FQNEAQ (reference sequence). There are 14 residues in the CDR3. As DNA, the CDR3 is TGTGCCAGCACCCCCGGGGGAGGATCCTATGGCTACACCTTC. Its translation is CASTPGGGSYGYTF.

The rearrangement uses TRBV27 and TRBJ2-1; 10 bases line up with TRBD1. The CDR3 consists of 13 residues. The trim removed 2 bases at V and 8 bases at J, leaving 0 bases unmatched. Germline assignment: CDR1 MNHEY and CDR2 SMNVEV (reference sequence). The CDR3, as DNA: TGTGCCAGCAGTTTAGACAGGGGGCATGAGCAGTTCTTC. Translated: CASSLDRGHEQFF.

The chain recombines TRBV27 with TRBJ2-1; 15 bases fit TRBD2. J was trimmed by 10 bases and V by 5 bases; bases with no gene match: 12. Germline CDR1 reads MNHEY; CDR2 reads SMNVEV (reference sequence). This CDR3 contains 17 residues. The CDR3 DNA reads TGTGCCAGCAGTGACGGACTAGCGGGAGGGCCGGTACTAGAGCAGTTCTTC. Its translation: CASSDGLAGGPVLEQFF.

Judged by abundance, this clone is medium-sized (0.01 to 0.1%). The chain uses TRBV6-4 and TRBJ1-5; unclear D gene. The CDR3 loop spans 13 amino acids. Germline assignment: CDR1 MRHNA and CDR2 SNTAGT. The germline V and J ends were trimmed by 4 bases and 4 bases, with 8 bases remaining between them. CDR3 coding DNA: TGTGCCAGCAGTGTGGCAGCAAATCAGCCCCAGCATTTT. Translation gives CASSVAANQPQHF.

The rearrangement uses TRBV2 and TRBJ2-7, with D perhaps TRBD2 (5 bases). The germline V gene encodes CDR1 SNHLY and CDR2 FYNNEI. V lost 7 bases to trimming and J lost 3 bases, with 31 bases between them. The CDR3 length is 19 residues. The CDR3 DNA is TGTGCCAGCATTGGGCAGCTCCGCTGGTACTCCCCCGACTACTACGAGCAGTACTTC. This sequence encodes CASIGQLRWYSPDYYEQYF.

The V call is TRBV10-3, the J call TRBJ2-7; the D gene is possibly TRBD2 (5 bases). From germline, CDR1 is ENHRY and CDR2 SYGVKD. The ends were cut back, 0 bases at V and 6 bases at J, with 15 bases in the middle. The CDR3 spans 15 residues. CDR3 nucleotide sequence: TGTGCCATCAGTGAGTCTCGGCTAGCCGTCCGCGAGCAGTACTTC. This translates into CAISESRLAVREQYF.

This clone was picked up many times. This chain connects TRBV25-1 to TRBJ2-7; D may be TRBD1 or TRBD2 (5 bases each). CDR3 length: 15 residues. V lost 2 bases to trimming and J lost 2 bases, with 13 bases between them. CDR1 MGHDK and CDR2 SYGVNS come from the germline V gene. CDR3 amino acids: CASSEGGRNPYEQYF. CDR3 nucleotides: TGTGCCAGCAGTGAAGGGGGAAGAAACCCCTACGAGCAGTACTTC.

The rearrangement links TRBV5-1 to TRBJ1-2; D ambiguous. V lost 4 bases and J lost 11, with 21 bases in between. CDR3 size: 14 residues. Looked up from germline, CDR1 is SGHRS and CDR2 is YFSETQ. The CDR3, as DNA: TGCGCCAGCAGCAATGTACCGGAGGGAGGAGGATACACCTTC. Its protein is CASSNVPEGGGYTF.

In DNA form, the CDR3 reads TGCGCCAGCAGCCCAGGCATCTCCGGGACCACATTCTACGAGCAGTACTTC. This translates into CASSPGISGTTFYEQYF. The chain couples TRBV4-1 to TRBJ2-7; D tentatively reads TRBD1 or TRBD2 (5 bases each). This CDR3 has 17 residues. Germline V gives CDR1 MGHRA, CDR2 YSYEKL. V was shortened by 4 bases and J by 3 bases, with 22 bases between the two germline ends.

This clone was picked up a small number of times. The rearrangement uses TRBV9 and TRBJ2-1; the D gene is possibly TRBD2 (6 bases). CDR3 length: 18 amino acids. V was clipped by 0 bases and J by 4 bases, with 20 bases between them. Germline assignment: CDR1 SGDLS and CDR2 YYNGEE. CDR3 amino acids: CASSVEGRRGRVYNEQFF. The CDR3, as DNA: TGTGCCAGCAGCGTAGAGGGGCGGCGGGGAAGGGTTTACAATGAGCAGTTCTTC.

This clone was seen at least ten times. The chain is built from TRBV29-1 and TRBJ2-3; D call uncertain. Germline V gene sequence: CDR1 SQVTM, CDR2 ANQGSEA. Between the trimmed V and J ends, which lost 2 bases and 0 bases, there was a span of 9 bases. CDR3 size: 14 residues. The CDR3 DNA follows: TGCAGCGTTGAATCTCTAACTAGCACAGATACGCAGTATTTT. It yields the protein CSVESLTSTDTQYF.

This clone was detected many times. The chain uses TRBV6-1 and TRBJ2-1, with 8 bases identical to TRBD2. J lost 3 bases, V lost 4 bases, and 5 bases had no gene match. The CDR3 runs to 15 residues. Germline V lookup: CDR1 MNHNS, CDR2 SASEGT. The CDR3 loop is CASSGASGHYNEQFF. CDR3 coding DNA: TGTGCCAGCAGTGGCGCTAGCGGGCACTACAATGAGCAGTTCTTC.

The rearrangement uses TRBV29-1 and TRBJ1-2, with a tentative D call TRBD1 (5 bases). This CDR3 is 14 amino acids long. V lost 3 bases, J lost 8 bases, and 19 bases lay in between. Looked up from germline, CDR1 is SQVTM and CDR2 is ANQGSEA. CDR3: CSVDIGTAVVGYTF. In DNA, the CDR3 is TGCAGCGTTGATATCGGGACGGCCGTCGTGGGCTACACCTTC.

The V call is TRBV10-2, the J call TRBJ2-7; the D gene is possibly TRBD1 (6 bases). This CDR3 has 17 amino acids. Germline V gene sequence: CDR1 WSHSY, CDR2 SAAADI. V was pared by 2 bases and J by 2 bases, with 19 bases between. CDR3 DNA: TGCGCCAGCAGTGAGCCCAAAGGAGGACAGCCCGCCTACGAGCAGTACTTC. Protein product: CASSEPKGGQPAYEQYF.

The CDR3 bases are TGTGCCAGCTCACCAAGTTCGCAGGTACTAGCCAAAAACATTCAGTACTTC. Its protein is CASSPSSQVLAKNIQYF. The chain links TRBV18 to TRBJ2-4, with D unresolved. From germline, CDR1 is KGHSH and CDR2 LQKENI. The length of the CDR3 is 17 residues. The V end was cut by 2 bases, the J end by 0 bases, with 14 bases between.

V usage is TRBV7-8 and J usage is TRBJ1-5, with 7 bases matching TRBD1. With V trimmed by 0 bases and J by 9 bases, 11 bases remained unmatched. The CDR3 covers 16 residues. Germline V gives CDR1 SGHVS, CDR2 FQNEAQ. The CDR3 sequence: CASSLARTGTGGPQHF. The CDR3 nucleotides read TGTGCCAGCAGCTTAGCACGGACAGGAACCGGTGGGCCCCAGCATTTT.

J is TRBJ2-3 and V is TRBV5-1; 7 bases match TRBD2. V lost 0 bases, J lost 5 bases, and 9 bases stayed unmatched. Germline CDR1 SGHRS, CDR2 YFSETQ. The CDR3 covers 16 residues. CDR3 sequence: CASSLEGRADVDTQYF. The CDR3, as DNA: TGCGCCAGCAGCTTGGAAGGGAGGGCCGATGTAGATACGCAGTATTTT.

The CDR3: CASSGLPWGAFSGNTIYF. DNA of the CDR3: TGTGCCAGCAGCGGCCTTCCATGGGGGGCCTTCTCTGGAAACACCATATATTTT. The chain is built from TRBV21-1 and TRBJ1-3. TRBV21-1 is classified as a pseudogene. CDR3 size: 18 residues.

The chain's CDR3 is CASSLFPVENQPQHF. The CDR3 nucleotides are TGTGCCAGCAGCTTATTTCCTGTGGAAAATCAGCCCCAGCATTTT. J is TRBJ1-5 and V is TRBV7-2; no definite D call. The germline V and J ends were trimmed by 2 bases and 4 bases, with 12 bases remaining between them. CDR3 length: 15 residues. Germline V gene data show CDR1 as SGHTA and CDR2 as FQGNSA. The full variable domain, completed using reference TRBV7-2 and TRBJ1-5, is GAGVSQSPSNKVTEKGKDVELRCDPISGHTALYWYRQSLGQGLEFLIYFQGNSAPDKSGLPSDRFSAERTGGSVSTLTIQRTQQEDSAVYLCASSLFPVENQPQHFGDGTRLSIL.

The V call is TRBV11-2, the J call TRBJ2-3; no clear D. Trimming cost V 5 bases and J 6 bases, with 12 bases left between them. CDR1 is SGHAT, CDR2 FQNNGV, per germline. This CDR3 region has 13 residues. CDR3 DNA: TGTGCCAGCAGCAGTACCATAGCCGATACGCAGTATTTT. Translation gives CASSSTIADTQYF.